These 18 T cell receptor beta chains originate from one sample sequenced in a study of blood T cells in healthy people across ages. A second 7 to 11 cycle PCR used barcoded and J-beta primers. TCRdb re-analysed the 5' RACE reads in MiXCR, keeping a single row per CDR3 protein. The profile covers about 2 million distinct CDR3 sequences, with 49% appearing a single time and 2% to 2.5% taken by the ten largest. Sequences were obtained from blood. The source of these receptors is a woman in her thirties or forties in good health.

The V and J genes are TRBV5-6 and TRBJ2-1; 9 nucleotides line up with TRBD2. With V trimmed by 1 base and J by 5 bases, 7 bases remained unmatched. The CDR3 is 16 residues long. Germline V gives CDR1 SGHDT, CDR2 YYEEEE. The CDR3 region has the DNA TGTGCCAGCAGCTTGTTTGCCGGGACTAGCAACAATGAGCAGTTCTTC. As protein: CASSLFAGTSNNEQFF.

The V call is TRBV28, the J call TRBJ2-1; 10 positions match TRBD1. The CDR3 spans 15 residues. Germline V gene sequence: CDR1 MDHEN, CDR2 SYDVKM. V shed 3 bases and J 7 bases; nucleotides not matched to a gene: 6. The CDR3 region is CASSLGTGVENEQFF. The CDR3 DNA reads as TGTGCCAGCAGTTTGGGGACAGGGGTAGAGAATGAGCAGTTCTTC.

CDR3 nucleotide sequence: TGTGCCAGCAGGACCGGTACTAGTTATACGCAGTATTTT. Translation gives CASRTGTSYTQYF. V and J are TRBV2 and TRBJ2-3, with D perhaps matching TRBD2 (5 bases). Germline CDR1 SNHLY, CDR2 FYNNEI. Trimming stripped 6 bases from V and 7 bases from J, with 14 bases between. The CDR3 totals 13 residues.

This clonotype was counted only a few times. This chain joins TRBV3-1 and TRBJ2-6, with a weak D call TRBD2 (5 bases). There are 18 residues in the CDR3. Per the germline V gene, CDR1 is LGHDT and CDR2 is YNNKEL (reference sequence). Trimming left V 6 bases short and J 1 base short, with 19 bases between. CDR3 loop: CASRARRTGKSGANVLTF. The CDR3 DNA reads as TGTGCCAGCAGAGCGAGAAGGACGGGAAAGTCTGGGGCCAACGTCCTGACTTTC.

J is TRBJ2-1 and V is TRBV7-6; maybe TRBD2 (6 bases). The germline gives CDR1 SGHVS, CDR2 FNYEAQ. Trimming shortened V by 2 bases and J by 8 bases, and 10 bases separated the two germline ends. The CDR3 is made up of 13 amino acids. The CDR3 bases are TGTGCCAGCAGCTTACTAGCGTTCTATGAGCAGTTCTTC. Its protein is CASSLLAFYEQFF.

CDR3 coding DNA: TGTGCCAGCGAATTTGGTCTCCGGGGAGGCAATGAGCAGTTCTTC. It yields the protein CASEFGLRGGNEQFF. The chain combines TRBV7-9 with TRBJ2-1, with a tentative D call TRBD2 (6 bases). The germline gives CDR1 SEHNR, CDR2 FQNEAQ (reference sequence). The length of the CDR3 is 15 residues. Trimming stripped 8 bases from V and 6 bases from J, with 20 bases between.

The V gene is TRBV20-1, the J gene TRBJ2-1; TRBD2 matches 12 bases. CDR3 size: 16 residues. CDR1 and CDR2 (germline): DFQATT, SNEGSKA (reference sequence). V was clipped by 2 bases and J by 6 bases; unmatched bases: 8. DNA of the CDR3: TGCAGTGCTAGACTAGCGGGGGGGCGAAGTAGCAATGAGCAGTTCTTC. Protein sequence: CSARLAGGRSSNEQFF.

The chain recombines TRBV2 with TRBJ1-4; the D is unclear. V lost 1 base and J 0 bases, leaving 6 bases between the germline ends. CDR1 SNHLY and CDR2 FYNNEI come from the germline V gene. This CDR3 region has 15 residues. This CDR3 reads CASSEGTSTNEKLFF. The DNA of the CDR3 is TGTGCCAGCAGTGAAGGGACGTCAACTAATGAAAAACTGTTTTTT.

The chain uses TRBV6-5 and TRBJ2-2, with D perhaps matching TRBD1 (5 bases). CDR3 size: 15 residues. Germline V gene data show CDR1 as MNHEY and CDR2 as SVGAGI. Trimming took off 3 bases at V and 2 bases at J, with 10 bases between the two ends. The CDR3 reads CASSYDRANTGELFF. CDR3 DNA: TGTGCCAGCAGTTATGACAGAGCCAACACCGGGGAGCTGTTTTTT.

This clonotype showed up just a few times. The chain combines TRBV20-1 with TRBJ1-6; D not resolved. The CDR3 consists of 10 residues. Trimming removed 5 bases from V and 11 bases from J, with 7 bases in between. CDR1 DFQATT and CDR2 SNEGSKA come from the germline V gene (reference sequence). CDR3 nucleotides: TGCAGTGCTTATTCACCACCCCTCCACTTT. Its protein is CSAYSPPLHF.

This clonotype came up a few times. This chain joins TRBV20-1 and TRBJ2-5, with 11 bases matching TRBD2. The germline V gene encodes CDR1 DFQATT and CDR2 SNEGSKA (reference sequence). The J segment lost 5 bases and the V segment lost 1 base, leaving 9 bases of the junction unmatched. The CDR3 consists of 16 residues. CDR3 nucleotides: TGCAGTGCTAGAGTCGGGCTAGCGGGGGGAAGGGAGACCCAGTACTTC. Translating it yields CSARVGLAGGRETQYF.

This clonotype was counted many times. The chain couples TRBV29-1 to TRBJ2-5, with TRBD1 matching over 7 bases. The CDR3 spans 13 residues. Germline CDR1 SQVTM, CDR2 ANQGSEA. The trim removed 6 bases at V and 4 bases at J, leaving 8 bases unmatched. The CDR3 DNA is TGCAGCGTGGTAGGGGGCGCGGGAGAGACCCAGTACTTC. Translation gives CSVVGGAGETQYF.

In nucleotides, the CDR3 is TGTGCCAGCAGCGAGACAGTGGGGGAGACCCAGTACTTC. It specifies CASSETVGETQYF. V and J are TRBV7-9 and TRBJ2-5; TRBD1 is a possible D gene (5 bases). The CDR3 sequence is 13 residues long. Germline-derived CDR1 and CDR2 are SEHNR and FQNEAQ (reference sequence). Trimming shortened V by 5 bases and J by 5 bases, and 12 bases separated the two germline ends.

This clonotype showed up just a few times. The CDR3 sequence is CASSLYSGGSTDTQYF. In DNA form, the CDR3 reads TGTGCCAGCAGTTTGTATAGCGGGGGTAGCACAGATACGCAGTATTTT. The V and J genes are TRBV27 and TRBJ2-3, with 9 bases that match TRBD2. J gave up 0 bases and V 3 bases, and 4 bases lay outside the gene matches. This CDR3 has 16 amino acids. Germline loops: CDR1 MNHEY, CDR2 SMNVEV (reference sequence).

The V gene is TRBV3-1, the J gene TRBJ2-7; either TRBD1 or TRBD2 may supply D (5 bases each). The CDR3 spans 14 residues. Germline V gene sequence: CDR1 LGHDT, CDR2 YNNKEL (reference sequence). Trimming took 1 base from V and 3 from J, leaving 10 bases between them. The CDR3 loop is CASSQGGTSYEQYF. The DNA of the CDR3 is TGTGCCAGCAGCCAAGGGGGGACCAGCTACGAGCAGTACTTC.

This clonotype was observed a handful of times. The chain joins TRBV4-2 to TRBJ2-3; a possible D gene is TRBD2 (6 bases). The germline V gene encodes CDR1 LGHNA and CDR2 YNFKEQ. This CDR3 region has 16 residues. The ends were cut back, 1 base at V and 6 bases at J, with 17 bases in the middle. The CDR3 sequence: CASSQVLASEVDTQYF. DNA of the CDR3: TGTGCCAGCAGCCAAGTTCTGGCTAGCGAGGTGGATACGCAGTATTTT.

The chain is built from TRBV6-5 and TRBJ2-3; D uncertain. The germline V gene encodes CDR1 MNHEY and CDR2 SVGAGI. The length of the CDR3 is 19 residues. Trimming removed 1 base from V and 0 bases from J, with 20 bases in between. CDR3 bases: TGTGCCAGCAGTTACTTTTCGATCGGGTCACCCCTTAGCACAGATACGCAGTATTTT. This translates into CASSYFSIGSPLSTDTQYF.

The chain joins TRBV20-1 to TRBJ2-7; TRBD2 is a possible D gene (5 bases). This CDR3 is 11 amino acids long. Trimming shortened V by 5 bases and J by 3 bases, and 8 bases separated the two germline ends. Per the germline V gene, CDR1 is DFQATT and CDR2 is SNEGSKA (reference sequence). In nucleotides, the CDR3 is TGCAGTGCTGGGAGAAACTACGAGCAGTACTTC. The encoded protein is CSAGRNYEQYF.